This T cell receptor beta chain appears in the sequencing data of a study of cytotoxic CD8 clonotypes in ibrutinib-treated CLL. Study-wide context: The cohort had about a dozen relapsed/refractory and over 14 treatment-naive patients, roughly 17 IGHV unmutated.

This CDR3 has 16 amino acids. CDR1 and CDR2 from the germline V gene are SGDLS and YYNGEE. Between the trimmed V and J ends, which lost 6 bases and 0 bases, there was a span of 16 bases. Clones were sequenced by immunoSEQ multiplex PCR, and TCRdb holds only the in-frame ones, with some missing. The sample lists roughly 180,000 clones; around 72% were seen once. This sequence was found in a human donor with chronic lymphocytic leukemia. The V call is TRBV9, the J call TRBJ1-3; tentatively, D is TRBD1 (6 bases). Sequences were derived from PBMCs, sampled after 24 months of ibrutinib treatment. The CDR3 is CASTETGTHSGNTIYF. In nucleotides, the CDR3 is TGTGCCAGCACCGAAACCGGGACACACTCTGGAAACACCATATATTTT.